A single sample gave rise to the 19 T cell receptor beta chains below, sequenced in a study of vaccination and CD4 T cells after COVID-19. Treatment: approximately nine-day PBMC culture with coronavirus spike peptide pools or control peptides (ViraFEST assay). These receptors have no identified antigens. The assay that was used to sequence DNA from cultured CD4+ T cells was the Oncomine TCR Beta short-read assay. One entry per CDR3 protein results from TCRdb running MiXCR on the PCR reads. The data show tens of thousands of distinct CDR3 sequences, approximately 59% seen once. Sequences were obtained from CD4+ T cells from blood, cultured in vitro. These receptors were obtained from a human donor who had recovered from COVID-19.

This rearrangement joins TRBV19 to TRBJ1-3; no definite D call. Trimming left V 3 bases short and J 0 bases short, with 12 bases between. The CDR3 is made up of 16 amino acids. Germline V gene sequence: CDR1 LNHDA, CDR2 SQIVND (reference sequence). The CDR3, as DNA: TGTGCCAGTAGTATTCCCGGATCGGCCTCTGGAAACACCATATATTTT. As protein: CASSIPGSASGNTIYF.

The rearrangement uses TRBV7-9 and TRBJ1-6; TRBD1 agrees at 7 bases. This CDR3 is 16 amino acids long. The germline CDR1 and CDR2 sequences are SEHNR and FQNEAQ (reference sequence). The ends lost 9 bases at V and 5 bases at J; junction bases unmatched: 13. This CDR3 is CASRSPQGGDNSPLHF. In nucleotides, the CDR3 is TGTGCCAGTCGGTCACCCCAGGGGGGAGATAATTCACCCCTCCACTTT. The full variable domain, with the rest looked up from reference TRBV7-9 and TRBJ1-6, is DTGVSQNPRHKITKRGQNVTFRCDPISEHNRLYWYRQTLGQGPEFLTYFQNEAQLEKSRLLSDRFSAERPKGSFSTLEIQRTEQGDSAMYLCASRSPQGGDNSPLHFGNGTRLTVT.

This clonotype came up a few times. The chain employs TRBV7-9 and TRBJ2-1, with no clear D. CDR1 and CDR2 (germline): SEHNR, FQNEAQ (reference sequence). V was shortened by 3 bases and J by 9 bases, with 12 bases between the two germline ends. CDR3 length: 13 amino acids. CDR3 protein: CASSFEVLGEQFF. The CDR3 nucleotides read TGTGCCAGCAGCTTCGAAGTTTTAGGTGAGCAGTTCTTC.

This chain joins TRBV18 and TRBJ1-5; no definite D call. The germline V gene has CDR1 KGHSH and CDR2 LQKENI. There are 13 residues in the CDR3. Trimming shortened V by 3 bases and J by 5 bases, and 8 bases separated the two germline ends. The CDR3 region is CASSPGPDQPQHF. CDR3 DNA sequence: TGTGCCAGCTCACCTGGGCCTGATCAGCCCCAGCATTTT.

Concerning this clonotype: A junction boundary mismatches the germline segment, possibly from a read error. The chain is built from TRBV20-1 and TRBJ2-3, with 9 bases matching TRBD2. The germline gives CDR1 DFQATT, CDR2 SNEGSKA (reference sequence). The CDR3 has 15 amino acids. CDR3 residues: CSARDLAGGPDTKYF. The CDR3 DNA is TGCAGTGCTAGAGATTTGGCGGGGGGGCCTGATACGAAGTATTTT.

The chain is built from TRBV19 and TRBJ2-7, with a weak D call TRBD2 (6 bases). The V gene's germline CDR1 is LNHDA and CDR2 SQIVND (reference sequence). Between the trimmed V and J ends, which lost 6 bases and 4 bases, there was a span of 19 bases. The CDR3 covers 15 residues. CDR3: CASRPGLASTYEQYF. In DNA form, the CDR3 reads TGTGCCAGTAGGCCGGGACTCGCATCTACTTACGAGCAGTACTTC.

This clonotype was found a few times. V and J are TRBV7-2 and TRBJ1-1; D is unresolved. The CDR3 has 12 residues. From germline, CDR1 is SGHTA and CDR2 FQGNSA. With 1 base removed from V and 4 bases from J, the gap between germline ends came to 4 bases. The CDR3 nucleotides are TGTGCCAGCAGCTTAGGCAGCACTGAAGCTTTCTTT. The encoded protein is CASSLGSTEAFF.

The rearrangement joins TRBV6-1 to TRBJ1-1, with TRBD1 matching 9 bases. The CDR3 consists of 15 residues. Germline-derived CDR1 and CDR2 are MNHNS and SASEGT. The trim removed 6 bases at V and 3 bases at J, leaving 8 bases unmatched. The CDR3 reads CASRSTGGADTEAFF. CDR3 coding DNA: TGTGCCAGCAGATCAACAGGGGGCGCCGACACTGAAGCTTTCTTT.

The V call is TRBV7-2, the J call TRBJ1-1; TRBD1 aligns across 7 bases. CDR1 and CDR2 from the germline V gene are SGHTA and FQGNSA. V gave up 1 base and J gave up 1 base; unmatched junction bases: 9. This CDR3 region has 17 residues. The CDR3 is CASSLVALGQSNTEAFF. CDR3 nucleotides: TGTGCCAGCAGCTTAGTTGCGTTGGGACAGTCGAACACTGAAGCTTTCTTT. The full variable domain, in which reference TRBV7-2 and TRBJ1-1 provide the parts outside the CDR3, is GAGVSQSPSNKVTEKGKDVELRCDPISGHTALYWYRQSLGQGLEFLIYFQGNSAPDKSGLPSDRFSAERTGGSVSTLTIQRTQQEDSAVYLCASSLVALGQSNTEAFFGQGTRLTVV.

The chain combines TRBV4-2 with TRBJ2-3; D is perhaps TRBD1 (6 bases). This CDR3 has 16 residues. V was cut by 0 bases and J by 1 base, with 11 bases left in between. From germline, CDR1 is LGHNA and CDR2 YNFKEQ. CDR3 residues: CASSQDRRTGTDTQYF. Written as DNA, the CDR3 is TGTGCCAGCAGCCAAGATCGACGGACAGGCACAGATACGCAGTATTTT.

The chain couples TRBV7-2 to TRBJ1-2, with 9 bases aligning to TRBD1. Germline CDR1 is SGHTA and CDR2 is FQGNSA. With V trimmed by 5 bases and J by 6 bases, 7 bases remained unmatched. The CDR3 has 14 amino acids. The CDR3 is CASSPDRGRDGYTF. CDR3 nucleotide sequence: TGTGCCAGCAGCCCCGACAGGGGGAGGGATGGCTACACCTTC.

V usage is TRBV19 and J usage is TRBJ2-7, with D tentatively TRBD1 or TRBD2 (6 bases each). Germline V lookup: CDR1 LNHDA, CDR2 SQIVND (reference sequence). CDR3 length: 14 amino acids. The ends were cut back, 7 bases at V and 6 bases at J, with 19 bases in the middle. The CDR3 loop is CASKGGQGPREQYF. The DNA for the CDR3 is TGTGCCAGTAAGGGGGGACAAGGCCCCCGCGAGCAGTACTTC.

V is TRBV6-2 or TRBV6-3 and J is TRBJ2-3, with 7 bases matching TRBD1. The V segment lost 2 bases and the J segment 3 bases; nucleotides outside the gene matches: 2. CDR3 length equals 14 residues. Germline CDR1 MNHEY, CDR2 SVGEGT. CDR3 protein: CASSYGTVTDTQYF. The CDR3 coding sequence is TGTGCCAGCAGTTACGGGACAGTGACAGATACGCAGTATTTT.

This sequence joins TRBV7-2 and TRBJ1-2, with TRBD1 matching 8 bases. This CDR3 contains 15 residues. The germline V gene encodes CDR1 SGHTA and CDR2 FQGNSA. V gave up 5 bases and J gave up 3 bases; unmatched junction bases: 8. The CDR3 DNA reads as TGTGCCAGCAGCCGTGACAGGGGCGCGGACTATGGCTACACCTTC. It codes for CASSRDRGADYGYTF.

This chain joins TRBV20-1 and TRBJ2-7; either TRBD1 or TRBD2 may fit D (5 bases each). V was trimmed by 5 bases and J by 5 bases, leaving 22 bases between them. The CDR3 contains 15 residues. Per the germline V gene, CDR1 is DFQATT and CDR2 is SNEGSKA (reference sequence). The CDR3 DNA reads TGCAGTGCTTCGTTGACGGGGCCCGATGGGCACGAGCAGTACTTC. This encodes CSASLTGPDGHEQYF.

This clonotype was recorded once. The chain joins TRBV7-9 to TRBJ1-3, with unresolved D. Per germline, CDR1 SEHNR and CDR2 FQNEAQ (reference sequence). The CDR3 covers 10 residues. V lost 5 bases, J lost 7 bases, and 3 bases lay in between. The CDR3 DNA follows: TGTGCCAGCAGCCAGAACACCATATATTTT. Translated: CASSQNTIYF.

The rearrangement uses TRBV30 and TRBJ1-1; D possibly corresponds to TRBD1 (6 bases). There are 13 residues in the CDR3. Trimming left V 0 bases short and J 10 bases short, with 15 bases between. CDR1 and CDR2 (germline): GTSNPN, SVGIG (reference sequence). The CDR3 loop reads CAWSVLRGRGAFF. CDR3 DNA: TGTGCCTGGAGTGTATTGCGGGGGCGTGGAGCTTTCTTT.

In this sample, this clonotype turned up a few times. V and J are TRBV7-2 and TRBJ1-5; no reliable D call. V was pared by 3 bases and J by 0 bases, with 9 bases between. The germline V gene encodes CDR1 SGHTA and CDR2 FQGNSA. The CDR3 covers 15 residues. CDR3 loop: CASSFSANSNQPQHF. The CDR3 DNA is TGTGCCAGCAGCTTTTCGGCAAATAGCAATCAGCCCCAGCATTTT.

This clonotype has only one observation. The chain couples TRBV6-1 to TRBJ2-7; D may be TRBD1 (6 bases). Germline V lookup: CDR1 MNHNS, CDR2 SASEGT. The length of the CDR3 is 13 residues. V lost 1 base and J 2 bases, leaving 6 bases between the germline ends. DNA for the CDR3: TGTGCCAGCAGTGAAGAGGGGGCCTACGAGCAGTACTTC. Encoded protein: CASSEEGAYEQYF.